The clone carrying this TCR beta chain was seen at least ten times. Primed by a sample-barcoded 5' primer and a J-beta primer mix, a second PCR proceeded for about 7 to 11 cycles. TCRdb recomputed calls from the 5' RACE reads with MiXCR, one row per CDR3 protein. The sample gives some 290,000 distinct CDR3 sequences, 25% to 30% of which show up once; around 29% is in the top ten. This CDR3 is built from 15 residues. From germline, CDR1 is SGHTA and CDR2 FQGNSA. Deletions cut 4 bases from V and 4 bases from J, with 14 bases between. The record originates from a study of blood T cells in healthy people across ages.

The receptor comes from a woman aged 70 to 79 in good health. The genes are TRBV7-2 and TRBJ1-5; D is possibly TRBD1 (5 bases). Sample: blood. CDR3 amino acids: CASSSGGGANQPQHF. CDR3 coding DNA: TGTGCCAGCAGCTCCGGCGGGGGAGCAAATCAGCCCCAGCATTTT. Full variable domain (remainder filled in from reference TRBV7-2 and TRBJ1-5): GAGVSQSPSNKVTEKGKDVELRCDPISGHTALYWYRQSLGQGLEFLIYFQGNSAPDKSGLPSDRFSAERTGGSVSTLTIQRTQQEDSAVYLCASSSGGGANQPQHFGDGTRLSIL.